This entry describes one T cell receptor beta chain. One end of the junction varies from germline; a read error may be responsible. The data were taken from a study of blood T cells in healthy people across ages. Study-wide context: Using template switching, researchers captured about one barcoded beta molecule for each two T cells.

Together with a sample-barcoded 5' primer, a J-beta primer mix was included in a second PCR lasting roughly 6 to 12 cycles. TCRdb ran MiXCR on the 5' RACE reads and lists one entry per CDR3 protein. Altogether roughly 930,000 distinct CDR3 sequences are present, roughly 50% being singletons, with the ten largest covering under 15%. The specimen was blood. This clonotype was obtained from a young man in good health.

CDR3 DNA sequence: TGCGCCAGCAGCCAGCACGCGACTAGCGGGGGGCGTCGCTCCTACAACGAGCAGTTCTTC. Its translation is CASSQHATSGGRRSYNEQFF. The chain has TRBV4-1 and TRBJ2-1, with 13 bases aligning to TRBD2. Germline lookup yields CDR1 MGHRA and CDR2 YSYEKL. This CDR3 is 20 amino acids long.